This TCR beta chain came from a study of blood T cell dynamics during melanoma immunotherapy. In the study overall: Standard first-line treatment here was pembrolizumab or nivolumab plus ipilimumab in metastatic melanoma. Broader study findings: Unlike progressors, later disease-control patients had W3 repertoires gaining clonality or diversity. Whether repertoire-driving clones were melanoma-specific could not be determined.

Details on this clone: Its specificity is unknown.

Every bulk PBMC sample received the same 350 ng of DNA. Repertoires were generated with immunoSEQ multiplex PCR, while TCRdb's copy carries only in-frame clones and drops some. Of 10,000 to 13,000 clones listed, around 86% are singletons. V lost 8 bases and J lost 5, with 18 bases in between. Germline V gene data show CDR1 as LNHNV and CDR2 as YYDKDF (reference sequence). The CDR3 runs 14 residues. The time point is: week 3, after first cycle of checkpoint inhibitor. The chain has TRBV15 and TRBJ2-5; maybe TRBD2 (7 bases). This specimen was blood, taken from a patient treated with checkpoint blockade. This clonotype was sampled from a human donor with melanoma. In DNA form, the CDR3 reads TGTGCCACCCGCGGGGGCAGGGTGGATGAGACCCAGTACTTC. It encodes CATRGGRVDETQYF.